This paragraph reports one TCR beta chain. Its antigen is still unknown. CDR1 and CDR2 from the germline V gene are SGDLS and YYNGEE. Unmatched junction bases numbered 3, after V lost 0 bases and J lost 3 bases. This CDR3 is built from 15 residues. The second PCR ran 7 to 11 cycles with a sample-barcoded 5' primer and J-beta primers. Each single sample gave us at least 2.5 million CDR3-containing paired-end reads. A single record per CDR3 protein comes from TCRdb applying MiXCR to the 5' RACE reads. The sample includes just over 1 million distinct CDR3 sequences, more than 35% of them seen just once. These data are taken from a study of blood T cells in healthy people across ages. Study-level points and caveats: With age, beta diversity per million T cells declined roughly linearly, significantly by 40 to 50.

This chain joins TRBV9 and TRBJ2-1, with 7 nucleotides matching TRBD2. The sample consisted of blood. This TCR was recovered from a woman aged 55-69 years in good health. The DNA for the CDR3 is TGTGCCAGCAGCGTAGAAGCGGGGCTCTACAATGAGCAGTTCTTC. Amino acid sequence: CASSVEAGLYNEQFF.